One and the same sample provided the 30 T cell receptor beta chains below, sequenced in a study of post-analysis software for immune sequencing data. Study-wide points: Comparison of patients with controls showed 5 or 6 TRBV segments more frequent in patients, TRBV5-6, TRBV5-1 and TRBV20-1 among them.

No antigen has been identified for these receptors. Sequencing libraries made from TCR beta cDNA carried unique molecular identifiers. TCRdb used MiXCR to reprocess the PCR reads, holding one entry per CDR3 protein. The sample consists of some 370,000 distinct CDR3 sequences, less than 40% of them appearing once. Sequencing was carried out using blood. The receptors shown here come from a girl aged 5 to 17 with multiple sclerosis.

J is TRBJ2-1 and V is TRBV7-9, with 9 bases fitting TRBD1. With 7 bases clipped from V and 8 bases from J, the junction kept 9 bases outside the gene matches. This CDR3 spans 14 amino acids. Germline-derived CDR1 and CDR2 are SEHNR and FQNEAQ (reference sequence). As DNA, the CDR3 is TGTGCCAGCATCCGGACAGGGGCGCCCGATGAGCAGTTCTTC. It codes for CASIRTGAPDEQFF.

The CDR3 region has the DNA TGTGCCAGCAGCCAAGGGACAGCCGTTTATACGCAGTATTTT. It yields the protein CASSQGTAVYTQYF. This rearrangement joins TRBV3-1 to TRBJ2-3; a possible D gene is TRBD1 (6 bases). The germline gives CDR1 LGHDT, CDR2 YNNKEL (reference sequence). The germline V and J ends were trimmed by 1 base and 7 bases, with 12 bases remaining between them. The CDR3 sequence is 14 residues long.

Only a few counts were recorded for this clonotype. The J gene is TRBJ2-6, the V gene TRBV14; D call uncertain. The length of the CDR3 is 16 residues. V lost 2 bases, J lost 0 bases, and 8 bases lay in between. Germline assignment: CDR1 SGHDN and CDR2 FVKESK. The CDR3 region has the DNA TGTGCCAGCAGCCAACGGGTTAGCTCTGGGGCCAACGTCCTGACTTTC. This sequence encodes CASSQRVSSGANVLTF.

The chain has TRBV30 and TRBJ2-5; 10 bases align to TRBD2. The junction had 3 bases not matched to a gene; V was cut back by 3 bases and J by 2 bases. Germline CDR1 reads GTSNPN; CDR2 reads SVGIG (reference sequence). The CDR3 runs 14 residues. The CDR3 protein is CAWRGAGGQETQYF. In DNA, the CDR3 is TGTGCCTGGAGGGGAGCGGGGGGGCAAGAGACCCAGTACTTC.

The chain joins TRBV11-3 to TRBJ2-3, with a weak D call TRBD2 (5 bases). Germline V gene data show CDR1 as SGHNT and CDR2 as YENEEA. There are 14 residues in the CDR3. V lost 1 base and J 6 bases, leaving 11 bases between the germline ends. The CDR3 is CASSLGLGGDTQYF. The CDR3 region has the DNA TGTGCCAGCAGCTTAGGATTGGGCGGGGATACGCAGTATTTT.

The CDR3 DNA is TGTGCCAGCACCCTCGACGGTAATAGCAATCAGCCCCAGCATTTT. Residues: CASTLDGNSNQPQHF. The chain carries TRBV12-3 or TRBV12-4 and TRBJ1-5; D remains unclear. This CDR3 is 15 amino acids long. The V and J ends lost 7 bases and 0 bases respectively, with 13 bases between them.

This clonotype was seen a handful of times. This chain links TRBV6-6 with TRBJ2-1, with unresolved D. Between the trimmed V and J ends, which lost 2 bases and 1 base, there was a span of 12 bases. The CDR3 runs to 16 residues. The V gene's germline CDR1 is MNHNY and CDR2 SVGAGI (reference sequence). The CDR3 nucleotides read TGTGCCAGCAGTTACCCAGACGTCGATTCCTACAATGAGCAGTTCTTC. Its protein is CASSYPDVDSYNEQFF.

This clonotype was seen ten or more times. The rearrangement joins TRBV20-1 to TRBJ1-2; a possible D gene is TRBD1 (5 bases). Germline loops: CDR1 DFQATT, CDR2 SNEGSKA (reference sequence). This CDR3 is built from 14 residues. Deletions cut 0 bases from V and 0 bases from J, with 8 bases between. The CDR3 is CSARDQQANYGYTF. DNA for the CDR3: TGCAGTGCTAGAGACCAACAGGCTAACTATGGCTACACCTTC.

The V gene is TRBV12-3 or TRBV12-4, the J gene TRBJ2-3; 7 positions match TRBD2. Trimming at V came to 6 bases and at J to 5 bases, leaving 5 bases not matched to a gene. CDR3 length: 13 residues. Here the CDR3 reads CASSISGGDTQYF. The CDR3, as DNA: TGTGCCAGCAGCATCTCGGGGGGAGATACGCAGTATTTT.

The chain couples TRBV14 to TRBJ2-7; D is ambiguous. Trimming cost V 4 bases and J 2 bases, with 12 bases left between them. CDR3 length: 14 residues. Germline assignment: CDR1 SGHDN and CDR2 FVKESK. The CDR3 coding sequence is TGTGCCAGCAGCCCCCACAGTAGAACCTACGAGCAGTACTTC. As protein: CASSPHSRTYEQYF.

This clonotype was detected only a few times. This chain joins TRBV29-1 and TRBJ1-1, with D possibly being TRBD1 (5 bases). The CDR3 consists of 15 residues. The V end lost 1 base, the J end lost 2 bases, and 14 bases lay between the germline ends. Germline V gene sequence: CDR1 SQVTM, CDR2 ANQGSEA. CDR3 residues: CSVEGVVDRNTEAFF. The CDR3 bases are TGCAGCGTTGAAGGGGTGGTAGACAGAAACACTGAAGCTTTCTTT.

This clonotype has just a few counts. The rearrangement uses TRBV7-3 and TRBJ2-7, with D tentatively TRBD1 (6 bases). V shed 5 bases and J shed 1 base, with 9 bases lying between them. The CDR3 runs 13 residues. Germline CDR1 is SGHTA and CDR2 is FQGTGA. Written as DNA, the CDR3 is TGTGCCAGCAGCACCGGACAGTCCTACGAGCAGTACTTC. Amino acid sequence: CASSTGQSYEQYF. Full variable domain (missing parts from reference TRBV7-3 and TRBJ2-7): GAGVSQTPSNKVTEKGKYVELRCDPISGHTALYWYRQSLGQGPEFLIYFQGTGAADDSGLPNDRFFAVRPEGSVSTLKIQRTERGDSAVYLCASSTGQSYEQYFGPGTRLTVT.

The CDR3, as DNA: TGCGCCAGCAGCCAACAATCGGGGGGCCACAATGAGCAGTTCTTC. Translating it yields CASSQQSGGHNEQFF. V and J are TRBV4-1 and TRBJ2-1, with TRBD2 as a possible D gene (7 bases). The germline gives CDR1 MGHRA, CDR2 YSYEKL. Deletions cut 2 bases from V and 5 bases from J, with 13 bases between. This CDR3 is 15 amino acids long.

This clonotype occurred once. The rearrangement joins TRBV12-3 or TRBV12-4 to TRBJ2-7; 11 nucleotides agree with TRBD2. V shed 2 bases and J 5 bases; nucleotides not matched to a gene: 8. The CDR3 totals 16 residues. The CDR3, as DNA: TGTGCCAGCAGTTTAATAGCGGGGGGGCCGGAGGACGAGCAGTACTTC. This sequence encodes CASSLIAGGPEDEQYF.

Note on this clonotype: A junction end diverges from the germline sequence, so it may reflect a read error. The chain has TRBV29-1 and TRBJ2-3; 9 nucleotides line up with TRBD1. CDR3 size: 15 residues. The V gene's germline CDR1 is SQVTM and CDR2 ANQGSEA. The DNA for the CDR3 is TGCAGCGTGCCCTTACAGGGGGCGCGAACAGGTACGCAGTATTTT. It encodes CSVPLQGARTGTQYF.

In its sample, this clonotype was seen a few times. V and J are TRBV7-2 and TRBJ2-5; D ambiguous. The J call may be wrong; the DNA end is better matched by TRBJ2-7. Germline values: CDR1 SGHTA, CDR2 FQGNSA. The CDR3 length is 15 residues. The CDR3 region is CASSPERGLTYEQYF. As DNA, the CDR3 is TGTGCCAGCAGCCCAGAGAGAGGCCTCACCTACGAGCAGTACTTC.

The V call is TRBV6-5, the J call TRBJ2-1; D is unclear. V was clipped by 0 bases and J by 0 bases, with 3 bases between them. The germline CDR1 and CDR2 sequences are MNHEY and SVGAGI. The CDR3 covers 14 residues. DNA for the CDR3: TGTGCCAGCAGTTACTCGGACTCCTACAATGAGCAGTTCTTC. As protein: CASSYSDSYNEQFF.

This clonotype was counted between two and nine times. This chain joins TRBV12-3 or TRBV12-4 and TRBJ1-3, with TRBD1 identical over 7 bases. The CDR3 totals 14 residues. The J segment lost 5 bases and the V segment lost 3 bases, leaving 4 bases of the junction unmatched. The CDR3 loop reads CASSLTGKRNTIYF. Here the CDR3 DNA reads TGTGCCAGCAGTTTGACAGGGAAGAGAAACACCATATATTTT.

This clonotype was recorded at least ten times. The rearrangement joins TRBV10-3 to TRBJ2-7; perhaps TRBD1 as D (5 bases). The germline V gene has CDR1 ENHRY and CDR2 SYGVKD. The length of the CDR3 is 14 residues. The V and J ends lost 2 bases and 2 bases respectively, with 10 bases between them. CDR3 sequence (DNA): TGTGCCATCAGTGAGAAAGGGGAAACCTACGAGCAGTACTTC. Translated, it gives CAISEKGETYEQYF.

This clonotype was counted between two and nine times. The V and J genes are TRBV6-1 and TRBJ1-5; 9 bases are shared with TRBD1. The ends lost 7 bases at V and 6 bases at J; junction bases unmatched: 10. This CDR3 contains 15 residues. Germline CDR1 MNHNS, CDR2 SASEGT. The CDR3 loop is CASTRIQGAGQPQHF. The CDR3 DNA reads TGTGCCAGCACGCGAATACAGGGGGCTGGTCAGCCCCAGCATTTT.

The CDR3 reads CASSLAGTVTQETQYF. CDR3 in DNA: TGCGCCAGCAGCTTGGCTGGGACAGTGACCCAAGAGACCCAGTACTTC. The chain joins TRBV5-1 to TRBJ2-5, with 7 bases matching TRBD1. This CDR3 has 16 residues. Germline assignment: CDR1 SGHRS and CDR2 YFSETQ. V was clipped by 0 bases and J by 1 base; unmatched bases: 6.

This clonotype showed up just once. The chain links TRBV4-2 to TRBJ1-1; D ambiguous. CDR3 length equals 15 residues. V was clipped by 1 base and J by 1 base, with 10 bases between them. In germline, CDR1 is LGHNA, CDR2 YNFKEQ. The CDR3 region has the DNA TGTGCCAGCAGCCAAGGCGTACCCCAGAACACTGAAGCTTTCTTT. This gives the protein CASSQGVPQNTEAFF.

The chain couples TRBV7-6 to TRBJ1-3, with a tentative D call TRBD1 (6 bases). This CDR3 spans 15 amino acids. The V and J ends lost 5 bases and 4 bases respectively, with 15 bases between them. CDR1 is SGHVS and CDR2 is FNYEAQ in the germline V gene. Here the CDR3 reads CASSPGQGTGNTIYF. CDR3 in DNA: TGTGCCAGCAGCCCGGGGCAGGGGACAGGAAACACCATATATTTT.

As DNA, the CDR3 is TGTGCCAGCAGACCCCGACTAGCGGGGGGAATTTCCACAGATACGCAGTATTTT. This sequence encodes CASRPRLAGGISTDTQYF. The chain has TRBV7-2 and TRBJ2-3, with 13 bases aligning to TRBD2. This CDR3 region has 18 residues. The V gene's germline CDR1 is SGHTA and CDR2 FQGNSA. J was trimmed by 2 bases and V by 6 bases; bases with no gene match: 11.

This clonotype occurred many times. CDR3 protein: CSAPLGQRNEKLFF. DNA of the CDR3: TGCAGTGCCCCCCTGGGACAGCGAAATGAAAAACTGTTTTTT. The chain is built from TRBV20-1 and TRBJ1-4, with 7 bases identical to TRBD1. V lost 6 bases and J lost 5; bases outside the gene matches: 9. The CDR3 spans 14 residues. Germline loops: CDR1 DFQATT, CDR2 SNEGSKA (reference sequence).

This clonotype showed up just a few times. The chain uses TRBV20-1 and TRBJ2-7; D gene ambiguous. V lost 4 bases to trimming and J lost 2 bases, with 12 bases between them. This CDR3 spans 13 amino acids. Germline V gene data show CDR1 as DFQATT and CDR2 as SNEGSKA (reference sequence). The CDR3, as DNA: TGCAGTGCTACGCTCGAGCAACCCTACGAGCAGTACTTC. As protein: CSATLEQPYEQYF.

V is TRBV4-3 and J is TRBJ1-2; 7 positions agree with TRBD1. The junction had 6 bases not matched to a gene; V was cut back by 8 bases and J by 6 bases. The CDR3 contains 12 residues. Germline loops: CDR1 LGHNA, CDR2 YSLEER. The CDR3 coding sequence is TGCGCCAGCGGCAGACAGGGCAATGGCTACACCTTC. Translated: CASGRQGNGYTF.

This chain joins TRBV11-2 and TRBJ1-6; possible D gene TRBD1, 6 bases. Germline CDR1 SGHAT, CDR2 FQNNGV. V lost 4 bases, J lost 10 bases, and 17 bases lay in between. The CDR3 sequence is 15 residues long. The DNA of the CDR3 is TGTGCCAGCAGCTCAAAGGACAGTTGGAGGTCACCCCTCCACTTT. Its translation is CASSSKDSWRSPLHF.

A few counts support this clonotype. This sequence joins TRBV4-1 and TRBJ2-7; possible D gene TRBD1, 5 bases. This CDR3 comprises 15 residues. Trimming left V 1 base short and J 3 bases short, with 13 bases between. The germline CDR1 and CDR2 sequences are MGHRA and YSYEKL. For the CDR3, the DNA is TGCGCCAGCAGCCAAGCCCCGACAGAATTCTACGAGCAGTACTTC. It yields the protein CASSQAPTEFYEQYF.

The V call is TRBV4-3, the J call TRBJ2-5; TRBD2 aligns across 9 bases. V lost 1 base to trimming and J lost 6 bases; unmatched junction nucleotides: 9. This CDR3 contains 16 residues. Germline assignment: CDR1 LGHNA and CDR2 YSLEER. CDR3 sequence (DNA): TGCGCCAGCAGCCAAGCCCGGGAAGCGGGGGGTAAGACCCAGTACTTC. As protein: CASSQAREAGGKTQYF.